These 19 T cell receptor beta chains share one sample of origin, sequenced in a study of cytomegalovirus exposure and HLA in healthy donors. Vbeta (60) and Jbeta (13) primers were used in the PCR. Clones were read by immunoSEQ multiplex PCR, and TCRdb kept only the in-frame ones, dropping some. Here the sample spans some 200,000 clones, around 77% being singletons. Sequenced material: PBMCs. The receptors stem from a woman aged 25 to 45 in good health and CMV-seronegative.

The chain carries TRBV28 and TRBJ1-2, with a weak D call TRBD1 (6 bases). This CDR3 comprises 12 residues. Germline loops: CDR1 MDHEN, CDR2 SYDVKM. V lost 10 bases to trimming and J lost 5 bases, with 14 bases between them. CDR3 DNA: TGTGCCATATCAGACAGGTTTTATGGCTACACCTTC. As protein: CAISDRFYGYTF.

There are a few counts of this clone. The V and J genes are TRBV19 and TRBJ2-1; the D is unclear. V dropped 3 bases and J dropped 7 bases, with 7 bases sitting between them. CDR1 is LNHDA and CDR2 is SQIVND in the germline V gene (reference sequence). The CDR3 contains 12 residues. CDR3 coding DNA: TGTGCCAGTAGTATCCTAAATAATGAGCAGTTCTTC. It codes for CASSILNNEQFF.

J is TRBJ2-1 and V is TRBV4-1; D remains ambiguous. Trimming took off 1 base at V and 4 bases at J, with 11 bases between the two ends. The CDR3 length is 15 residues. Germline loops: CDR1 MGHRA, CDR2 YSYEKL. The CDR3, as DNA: TGCGCCAGCAGCCAAGGACTTATAAAATACAATGAGCAGTTCTTC. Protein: CASSQGLIKYNEQFF.

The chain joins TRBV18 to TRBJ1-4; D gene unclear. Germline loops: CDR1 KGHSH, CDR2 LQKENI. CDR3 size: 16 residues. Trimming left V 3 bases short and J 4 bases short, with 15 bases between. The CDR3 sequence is CASSPRSTQHNEKLFF. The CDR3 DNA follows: TGTGCCAGCTCACCCCGAAGTACACAGCATAATGAAAAACTGTTTTTT.

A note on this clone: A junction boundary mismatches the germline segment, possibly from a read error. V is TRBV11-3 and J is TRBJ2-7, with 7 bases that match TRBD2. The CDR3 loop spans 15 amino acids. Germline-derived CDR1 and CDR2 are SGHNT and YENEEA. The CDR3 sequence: CASSLGVSSGYEQCF. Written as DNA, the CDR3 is TGTGCCAGCAGCTTAGGCGTATCTAGCGGCTACGAGCAGTGCTTC.

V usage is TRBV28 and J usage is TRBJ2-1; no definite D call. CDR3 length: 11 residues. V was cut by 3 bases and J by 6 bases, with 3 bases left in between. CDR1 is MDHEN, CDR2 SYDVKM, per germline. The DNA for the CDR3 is TGTGCCAGCAGTTTCCGCAATGAGCAGTTCTTC. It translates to CASSFRNEQFF.

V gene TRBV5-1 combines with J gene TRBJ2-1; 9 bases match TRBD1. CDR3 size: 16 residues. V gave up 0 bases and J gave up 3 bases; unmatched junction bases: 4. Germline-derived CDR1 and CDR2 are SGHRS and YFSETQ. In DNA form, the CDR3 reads TGCGCCAGCAGCTTGGGCGAGACAGGGGGCTACAATGAGCAGTTCTTC. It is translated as CASSLGETGGYNEQFF.

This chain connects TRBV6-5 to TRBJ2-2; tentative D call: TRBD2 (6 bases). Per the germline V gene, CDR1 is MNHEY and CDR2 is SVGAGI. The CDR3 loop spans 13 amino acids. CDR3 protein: CASAGGEAGELFF. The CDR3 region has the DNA TGTGCTTCAGCAGGAGGGGAGGCCGGGGAGCTGTTTTTT.

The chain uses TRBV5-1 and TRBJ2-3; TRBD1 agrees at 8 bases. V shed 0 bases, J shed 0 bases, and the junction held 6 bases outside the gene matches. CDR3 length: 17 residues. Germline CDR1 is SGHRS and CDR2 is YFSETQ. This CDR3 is CASSLDLWTGSTDTQYF. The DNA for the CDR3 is TGCGCCAGCAGCTTGGATCTATGGACAGGGAGCACAGATACGCAGTATTTT. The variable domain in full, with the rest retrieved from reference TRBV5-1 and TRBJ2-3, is KAGVTQTPRYLIKTRGQQVTLSCSPISGHRSVSWYQQTPGQGLQFLFEYFSETQRNKGNFPGRFSGRQFSNSRSEMNVSTLELGDSALYLCASSLDLWTGSTDTQYFGPGTRLTVL.

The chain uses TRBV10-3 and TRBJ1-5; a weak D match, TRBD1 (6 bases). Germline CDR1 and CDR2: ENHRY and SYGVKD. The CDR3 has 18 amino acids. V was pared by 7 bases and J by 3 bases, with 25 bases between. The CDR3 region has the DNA TGTGCCATCACCCACCAAGTGGTCGAGGACAGACTCAATCAGCCCCAGCATTTT. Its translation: CAITHQVVEDRLNQPQHF.

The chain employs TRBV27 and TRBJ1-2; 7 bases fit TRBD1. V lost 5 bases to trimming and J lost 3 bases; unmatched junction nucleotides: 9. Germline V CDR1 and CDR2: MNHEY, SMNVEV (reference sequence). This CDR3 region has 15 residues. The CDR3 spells CASSAQTGNDYGYTF. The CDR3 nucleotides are TGTGCCAGCAGTGCGCAGACAGGGAATGACTATGGCTACACCTTC.

This CDR3 reads CASSAPGTSGSRFADTQYF. Written as DNA, the CDR3 is TGTGCCAGCAGCGCCCCCGGGACTAGCGGGAGTAGGTTTGCAGATACGCAGTATTTT. This rearrangement joins TRBV5-5 to TRBJ2-3; 14 bases are shared with TRBD2. Germline V gene lookup returns CDR1 SGHKS and CDR2 YYEKEE (reference sequence). Germline trimming cut 4 bases from V and 4 bases from J; bases unmatched to any gene: 14. This CDR3 is 19 amino acids long. Filled out from reference TRBV5-5 and TRBJ2-3, the complete variable domain reads DAGVTQSPTHLIKTRGQQVTLRCSPISGHKSVSWYQQVLGQGPQFIFQYYEKEERGRGNFPDRFSARQFPNYSSELNVNALLLGDSALYLCASSAPGTSGSRFADTQYFGPGTRLTVL.

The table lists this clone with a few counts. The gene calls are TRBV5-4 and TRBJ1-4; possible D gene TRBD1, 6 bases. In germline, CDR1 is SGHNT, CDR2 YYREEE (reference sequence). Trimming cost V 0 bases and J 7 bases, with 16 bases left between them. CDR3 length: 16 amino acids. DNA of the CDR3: TGTGCCAGCAGCTTGGTCCACAGGGCGGGGGGTGAAAAACTGTTTTTT. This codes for CASSLVHRAGGEKLFF.

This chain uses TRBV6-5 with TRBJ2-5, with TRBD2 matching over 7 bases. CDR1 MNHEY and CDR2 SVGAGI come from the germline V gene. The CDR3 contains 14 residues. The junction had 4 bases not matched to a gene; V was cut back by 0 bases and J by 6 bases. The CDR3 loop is CASSYSRLAQTQYF. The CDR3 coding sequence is TGTGCCAGCAGTTACTCCAGACTAGCTCAGACCCAGTACTTC.

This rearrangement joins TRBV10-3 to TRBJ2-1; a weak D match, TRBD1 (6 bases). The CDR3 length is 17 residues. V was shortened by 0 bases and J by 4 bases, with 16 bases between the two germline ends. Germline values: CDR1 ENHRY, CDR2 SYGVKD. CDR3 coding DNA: TGTGCCATCAGTGAGTCAGCAAGGGGGATGGGGTACAATGAGCAGTTCTTC. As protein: CAISESARGMGYNEQFF.

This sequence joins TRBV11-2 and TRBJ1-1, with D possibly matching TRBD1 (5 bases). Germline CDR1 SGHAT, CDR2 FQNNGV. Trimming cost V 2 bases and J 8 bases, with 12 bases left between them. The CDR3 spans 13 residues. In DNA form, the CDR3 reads TGTGCCAGCAGCTTATTCTCTGGGGCCGAAGCTTTCTTT. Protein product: CASSLFSGAEAFF.

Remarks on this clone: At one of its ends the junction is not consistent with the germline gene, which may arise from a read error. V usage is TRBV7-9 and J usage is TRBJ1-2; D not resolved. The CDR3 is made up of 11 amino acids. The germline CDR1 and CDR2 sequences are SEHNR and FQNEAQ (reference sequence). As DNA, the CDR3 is TGTTCCAGCAGCTCCGGGGATGGCTACACCTTC. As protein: CSSSSGDGYTF.

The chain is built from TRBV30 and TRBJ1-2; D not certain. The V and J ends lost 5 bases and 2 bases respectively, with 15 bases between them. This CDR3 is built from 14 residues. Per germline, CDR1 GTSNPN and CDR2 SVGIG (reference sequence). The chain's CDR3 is CAWVSTTKNYGYTF. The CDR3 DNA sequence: TGTGCCTGGGTCTCCACGACAAAAAACTATGGCTACACCTTC.

This CDR3 is CASSLSGRAFEQFF. The CDR3, as DNA: TGTGCCAGCAGCTTGAGCGGGAGGGCCTTCGAGCAGTTCTTC. The chain couples TRBV7-8 to TRBJ2-1; TRBD2 agrees at 10 bases. The CDR3 runs 14 residues. Germline V CDR1 and CDR2: SGHVS, FQNEAQ. J lost 10 bases, V lost 3 bases, and 6 bases had no gene match.